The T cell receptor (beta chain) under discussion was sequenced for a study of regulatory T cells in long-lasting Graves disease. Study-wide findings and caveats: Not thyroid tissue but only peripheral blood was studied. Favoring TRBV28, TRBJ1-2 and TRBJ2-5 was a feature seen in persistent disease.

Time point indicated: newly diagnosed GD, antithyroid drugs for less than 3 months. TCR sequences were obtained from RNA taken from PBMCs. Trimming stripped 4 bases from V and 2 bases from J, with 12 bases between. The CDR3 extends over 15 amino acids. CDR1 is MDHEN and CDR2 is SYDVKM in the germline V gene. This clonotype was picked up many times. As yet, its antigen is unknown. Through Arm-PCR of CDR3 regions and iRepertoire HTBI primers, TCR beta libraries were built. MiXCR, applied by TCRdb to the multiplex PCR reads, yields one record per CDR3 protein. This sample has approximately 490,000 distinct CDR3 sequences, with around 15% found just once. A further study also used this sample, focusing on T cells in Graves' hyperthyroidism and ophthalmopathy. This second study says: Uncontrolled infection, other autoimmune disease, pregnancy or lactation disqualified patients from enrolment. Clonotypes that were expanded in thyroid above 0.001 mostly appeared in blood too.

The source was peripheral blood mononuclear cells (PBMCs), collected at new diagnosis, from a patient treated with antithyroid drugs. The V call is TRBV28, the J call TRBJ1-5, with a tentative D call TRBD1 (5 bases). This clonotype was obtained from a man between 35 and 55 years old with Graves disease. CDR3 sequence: CASSSRDGGNQPQHF. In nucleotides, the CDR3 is TGTGCCAGCAGTTCTCGGGACGGAGGCAATCAGCCCCAGCATTTT.